These T cell receptor beta chains were read from a single sample in a study of blood T cell repertoires in COVID-19. TCRdb's table, derived via immunoSEQ multiplex PCR, lists solely in-frame clones and lacks some. The sample records a few hundred thousand clones, around 90% being singletons. The sequenced sample was PBMCs or T cells enriched from blood (not recorded which). The receptors shown here come from a man younger than 40 in a cohort exposed to, infected with or recovered from COVID-19 (not recorded which). Both conserved end residues are part of each CDR3. The D gene is left open where the match is weak. Clone size is not always given. Where it is, it says once, few, many or a class for expanded clones.

CDR3aa	CDR3nt	v_gene	d_gene	j_gene	abundance
CASSLSLGLAGHEQYF	TGTGCCAGCAGCTTGTCTTTGGGACTAGCGGGTCATGAGCAGTACTTC	TRBV7-8	TRBD2	TRBJ2-7	.
CASSQAGRSSYNEQFF	TGCGCCAGCAGCCAGGCGGGACGCAGCTCCTACAATGAGCAGTTCTTC	TRBV4-1	.	TRBJ2-1	.
CSARRVSEQFF	TGCAGTGCTAGGAGAGTGTCTGAGCAGTTCTTC	TRBV20-1	.	TRBJ2-1	.
CASSQAASSTDTQYF	TGTGCCAGCAGCCAAGCCGCTAGTAGCACAGATACGCAGTATTTT	TRBV3-1/TRBV3-2	.	TRBJ2-3	.
CASSLVGGSVLSGEQYF	TGTGCCAGCAGCTTAGTAGGCGGATCTGTTCTCTCCGGCGAGCAGTACTTC	TRBV7-9	.	TRBJ2-7	.
CASRPGGAGEGEQFF	TGTGCCAGCAGGCCCGGGGGGGCGGGAGAGGGCGAGCAGTTCTTC	TRBV6-5	TRBD2	TRBJ2-1	few
CASRPQGENTEAFF	TGTGCCAGCAGACCTCAGGGGGAGAACACTGAAGCTTTCTTT	TRBV28	TRBD1	TRBJ1-1	.
CASSAGGLQGEKLFF	TGTGCCAGCAGCGCAGGGGGACTTCAAGGAGAAAAACTGTTTTTT	TRBV9	TRBD1	TRBJ1-4	.
CASSYSRAGAYNEQFF	TGTGCCAGCAGTTACTCGAGAGCGGGAGCCTACAATGAGCAGTTCTTC	TRBV6-5	TRBD2	TRBJ2-1	.
CASSRRAGLERDTQYF	TGTGCCAGCTCACGTCGGGCGGGATTAGAACGAGATACGCAGTATTTT	TRBV18	.	TRBJ2-3	.